These 21 T cell receptor beta chains originate from one sample sequenced in a study of blood T cells in healthy people across ages. Together with a sample-barcoded 5' primer, a J-beta primer mix was included in a second PCR lasting about 7 to 11 cycles. Using its own MiXCR run on the 5' RACE reads, TCRdb lists one record per CDR3 protein. In the table there are hundreds of thousands of distinct CDR3 sequences, roughly 64% of which are singletons. Sample: blood. These receptors were obtained from a young man in good health.

V and J are TRBV20-1 and TRBJ2-1, with 11 nucleotides matching TRBD2. This CDR3 has 16 amino acids. Germline CDR1 and CDR2: DFQATT and SNEGSKA (reference sequence). Losses at the gene ends were 1 base for V and 5 bases for J; bases not matched to a gene: 7. CDR3 DNA: TGCAGTGCTAGAGGTCCACTAGCGGGGGTGAACAATGAGCAGTTCTTC. It codes for CSARGPLAGVNNEQFF.

The rearrangement links TRBV25-1 to TRBJ2-7; D is uncertain. The CDR3 is 13 amino acids. Germline assignment: CDR1 MGHDK and CDR2 SYGVNS. Trimming took 1 base from V and 7 from J, leaving 11 bases between them. CDR3 DNA sequence: TGTGCCAGCAGTGAATCGGTCGCCGGGGAGCAGTACTTC. Its translation is CASSESVAGEQYF.

The rearrangement uses TRBV12-3 or TRBV12-4 and TRBJ2-4; D is ambiguous. This CDR3 has 14 residues. V dropped 6 bases and J dropped 0 bases, with 9 bases sitting between them. Here the CDR3 reads CASRNEAAKNIQYF. CDR3 coding DNA: TGTGCCAGCAGAAACGAAGCAGCCAAAAACATTCAGTACTTC.

The chain couples TRBV5-1 to TRBJ1-1; D remains unclear. Trimming removed 8 bases at V and 0 bases at J, with 14 bases between. The CDR3 is 14 residues long. In germline, CDR1 is SGHRS, CDR2 YFSETQ. This CDR3 reads CASSPDGVNTEAFF. In DNA form, the CDR3 reads TGCGCCAGTAGCCCGGACGGAGTGAACACTGAAGCTTTCTTT. Together with reference TRBV5-1 and TRBJ1-1, the CDR3 gives the full variable domain: KAGVTQTPRYLIKTRGQQVTLSCSPISGHRSVSWYQQTPGQGLQFLFEYFSETQRNKGNFPGRFSGRQFSNSRSEMNVSTLELGDSALYLCASSPDGVNTEAFFGQGTRLTVV.

The chain couples TRBV7-2 to TRBJ2-3, with 9 bases identical to TRBD2. The CDR3 covers 15 residues. The germline V gene encodes CDR1 SGHTA and CDR2 FQGNSA. V lost 7 bases and J lost 4; bases outside the gene matches: 9. CDR3 DNA: TGTGCCAGCACACGGACTAGCGCGGGGTCAGATACGCAGTATTTT. It encodes CASTRTSAGSDTQYF.

This clonotype was recorded a few times. This chain links TRBV10-3 with TRBJ2-1; D gene ambiguous. V was pared by 6 bases and J by 6 bases, with 18 bases between. This CDR3 has 15 amino acids. Germline V gives CDR1 ENHRY, CDR2 SYGVKD. In nucleotides, the CDR3 is TGTGCCATCAGCCCTAGTGTGGAACTGGGCAATGAGCAGTTCTTC. Encoded protein: CAISPSVELGNEQFF.

This chain connects TRBV29-1 to TRBJ2-5; the match to TRBD1 covers 11 bases. This CDR3 comprises 13 residues. After removal of 8 bases from V and 5 bases from J, the junction contained 7 bases not matched to a gene. Germline V gene data show CDR1 as SQVTM and CDR2 as ANQGSEA. The CDR3 coding sequence is TGCAGCCTTAGGACAGGGGGCATGGAGACCCAGTACTTC. Protein sequence: CSLRTGGMETQYF.

This clonotype is a singleton in its sample. V usage is TRBV7-6 and J usage is TRBJ2-3; 7 bases fit TRBD2. Germline CDR1 and CDR2: SGHVS and FNYEAQ. The CDR3 extends over 18 amino acids. The V and J ends lost 1 base and 2 bases, in that order; junction bases with no gene match: 12. DNA for the CDR3: TGTGCCAGCAGCTTAGTTAATGGGCTAGCGGACTCCACAGATACGCAGTATTTT. Encoded protein: CASSLVNGLADSTDTQYF.

This chain joins TRBV29-1 and TRBJ1-1; 7 nucleotides agree with TRBD1. V shed 5 bases and J 5 bases; nucleotides not matched to a gene: 5. The CDR3 is made up of 12 amino acids. Germline lookup yields CDR1 SQVTM and CDR2 ANQGSEA. CDR3 bases: TGCAGCGTTCCGCAGGGGGAGACTGAAGCTTTCTTT. Its translation: CSVPQGETEAFF.

The chain combines TRBV16 with TRBJ1-1; no clear D gene. V was shortened by 0 bases and J by 2 bases, with 4 bases between the two germline ends. The CDR3 length is 13 residues. Germline values: CDR1 KGHSY, CDR2 FQNENV. CDR3 coding DNA: TGTGCCAGCAGCCAATCTGTTAACACTGAAGCTTTCTTT. It translates to CASSQSVNTEAFF.

In its sample, this clonotype was seen a few times. The chain joins TRBV5-1 to TRBJ1-2, with 8 nucleotides matching TRBD1. V was pared by 0 bases and J by 5 bases, with 6 bases of the junction left unmatched. Germline V CDR1 and CDR2: SGHRS, YFSETQ. The CDR3 sequence is 15 residues long. This chain's CDR3 is CASSLVGQDGYGYTF. For the CDR3, the DNA is TGCGCCAGCAGCTTGGTGGGACAGGACGGTTATGGCTACACCTTC.

V usage is TRBV12-3 or TRBV12-4 and J usage is TRBJ1-2; 7 nucleotides align to TRBD1. The CDR3 has 14 amino acids. Germline trimming cut 7 bases from V and 3 bases from J; bases unmatched to any gene: 8. This chain's CDR3 is CASTPTGSDYGYTF. CDR3 DNA sequence: TGTGCCAGCACCCCGACAGGGTCGGACTATGGCTACACCTTC.

The chain couples TRBV20-1 to TRBJ2-5; 9 bases fit TRBD2. Germline V gene lookup returns CDR1 DFQATT and CDR2 SNEGSKA (reference sequence). The CDR3 length is 14 residues. The V segment lost 6 bases and the J segment 2 bases; nucleotides outside the gene matches: 7. In DNA, the CDR3 is TGCAGTGCCCAAGGCCTAGCGGGGCAAGAGACCCAGTACTTC. It specifies CSAQGLAGQETQYF.

The CDR3 loop is CSVVGAGDFEAFF. The CDR3 nucleotides read TGCAGCGTTGTGGGGGCGGGCGATTTTGAAGCTTTCTTT. The V and J genes are TRBV29-1 and TRBJ1-1; D possibly corresponds to TRBD1 (6 bases). The CDR3 loop spans 13 amino acids. CDR1 and CDR2 from the germline V gene are SQVTM and ANQGSEA. V lost 4 bases to trimming and J lost 7 bases, with 16 bases between them.

The chain combines TRBV7-6 with TRBJ2-2; perhaps D is TRBD1 or TRBD2 (5 bases each). CDR1 and CDR2 from the germline V gene are SGHVS and FNYEAQ. Deletions cut 2 bases from V and 11 bases from J, with 15 bases between. The CDR3 is made up of 14 amino acids. In DNA form, the CDR3 reads TGTGCCAGCAGCTTAAGTGGGACGCTCACTGAGCTGTTTTTT. Its translation: CASSLSGTLTELFF.

The chain links TRBV29-1 to TRBJ2-1; possible D gene TRBD1, 6 bases. The CDR3 contains 16 residues. Trimming left V 7 bases short and J 2 bases short, with 21 bases between. CDR1 and CDR2 from the germline V gene are SQVTM and ANQGSEA. This CDR3 reads CSAVLIDRNPYNEQFF. CDR3 coding DNA: TGCAGCGCCGTCCTCATTGACAGGAACCCCTACAATGAGCAGTTCTTC.

The CDR3 coding sequence is TGTGCCAGCACCGGCCAGAGCAATCAGCCCCAGCATTTT. Protein: CASTGQSNQPQHF. The chain combines TRBV6-1 with TRBJ1-5; D is uncertain. Per germline, CDR1 MNHNS and CDR2 SASEGT. V was shortened by 7 bases and J by 1 base, with 8 bases between the two germline ends. The CDR3 runs 13 residues.

The chain has TRBV6-5 and TRBJ2-5, with D uncertain. The better agreement between TRBJ2-7 and the DNA end casts doubt on the J call. Germline V gene data show CDR1 as MNHEY and CDR2 as SVGAGI. The CDR3 contains 13 residues. The CDR3 sequence is CASSSGPRYEQYF. The DNA for the CDR3 is TGTGCCAGCAGCTCCGGACCACGGTACGAGCAGTACTTC.

This chain uses TRBV20-1 with TRBJ1-4; D is perhaps TRBD1 (5 bases). The germline CDR1 and CDR2 sequences are DFQATT and SNEGSKA (reference sequence). The CDR3 runs to 16 residues. Between the trimmed V and J ends, which lost 0 bases and 0 bases, there was a span of 11 bases. The CDR3 loop is CSARELGDATNEKLFF. The CDR3 nucleotides read TGCAGTGCTAGAGAGTTGGGGGATGCAACTAATGAAAAACTGTTTTTT.

V usage is TRBV20-1 and J usage is TRBJ2-5; 7 bases match TRBD1. Germline V gives CDR1 DFQATT, CDR2 SNEGSKA (reference sequence). This CDR3 has 12 amino acids. V was clipped by 6 bases and J by 2 bases; unmatched bases: 3. The CDR3 sequence: CSAATGQETQYF. The CDR3, as DNA: TGCAGTGCAGCGACAGGGCAAGAGACCCAGTACTTC.

The V gene is TRBV9, the J gene TRBJ2-3, with D perhaps matching TRBD1 (6 bases). V was pared by 3 bases and J by 5 bases, with 7 bases between. This CDR3 contains 12 residues. Per the germline V gene, CDR1 is SGDLS and CDR2 is YYNGEE. This CDR3 is CASSEQGDTQYF. Here the CDR3 DNA reads TGTGCCAGCAGCGAACAGGGAGATACGCAGTATTTT.